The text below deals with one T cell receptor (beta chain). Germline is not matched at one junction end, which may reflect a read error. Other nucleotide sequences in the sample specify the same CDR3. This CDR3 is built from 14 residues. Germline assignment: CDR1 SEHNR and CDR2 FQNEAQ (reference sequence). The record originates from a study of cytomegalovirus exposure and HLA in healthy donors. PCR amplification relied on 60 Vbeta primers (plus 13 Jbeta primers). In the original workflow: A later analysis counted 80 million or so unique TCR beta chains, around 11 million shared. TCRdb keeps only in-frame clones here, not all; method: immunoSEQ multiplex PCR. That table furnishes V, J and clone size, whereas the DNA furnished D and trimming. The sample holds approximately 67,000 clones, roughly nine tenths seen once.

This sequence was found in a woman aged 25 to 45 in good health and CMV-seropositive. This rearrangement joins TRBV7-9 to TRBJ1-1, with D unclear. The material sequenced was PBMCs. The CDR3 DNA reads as TGTGCCAGCAGCTTTGGTCGGGTGAACACTGAAGCCTTCTTT. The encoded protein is CASSFGRVNTEAFF.